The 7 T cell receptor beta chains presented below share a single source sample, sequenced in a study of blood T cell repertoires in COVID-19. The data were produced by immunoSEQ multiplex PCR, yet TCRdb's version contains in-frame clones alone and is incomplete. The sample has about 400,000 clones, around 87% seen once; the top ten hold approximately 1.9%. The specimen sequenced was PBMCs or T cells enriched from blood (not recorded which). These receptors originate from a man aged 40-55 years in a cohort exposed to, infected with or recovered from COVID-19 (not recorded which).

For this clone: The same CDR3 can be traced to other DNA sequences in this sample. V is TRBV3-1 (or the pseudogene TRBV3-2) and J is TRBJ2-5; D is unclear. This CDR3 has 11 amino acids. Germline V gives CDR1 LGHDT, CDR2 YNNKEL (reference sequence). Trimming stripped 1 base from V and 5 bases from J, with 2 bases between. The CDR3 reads CASSQAETQYF. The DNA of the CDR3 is TGTGCCAGCAGCCAAGCGGAGACCCAGTACTTC.

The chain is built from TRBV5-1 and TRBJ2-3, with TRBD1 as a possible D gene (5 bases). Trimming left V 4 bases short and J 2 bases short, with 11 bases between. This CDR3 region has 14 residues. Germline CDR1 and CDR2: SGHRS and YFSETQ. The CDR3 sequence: CASSATADTDTQYF. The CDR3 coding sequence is TGCGCCAGCAGCGCGACAGCAGACACAGATACGCAGTATTTT.

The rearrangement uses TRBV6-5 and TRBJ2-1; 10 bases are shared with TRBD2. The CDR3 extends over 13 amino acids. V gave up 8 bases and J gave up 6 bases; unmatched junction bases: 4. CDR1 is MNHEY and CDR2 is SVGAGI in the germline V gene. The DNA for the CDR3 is TGTGCCAGCTATCTAGCGGGAGTCAATGAGCAGTTCTTC. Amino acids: CASYLAGVNEQFF.

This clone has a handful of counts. CDR3 sequence: CASSTLAGALEQYF. The DNA of the CDR3 is TGTGCCAGTAGTACCTTAGCGGGGGCCCTAGAGCAGTACTTC. The chain is built from TRBV19 and TRBJ2-7; 9 positions agree with TRBD2. CDR1 LNHDA and CDR2 SQIVND come from the germline V gene (reference sequence). Trimming took 4 bases from V and 7 from J; bases not matched to a gene: 8. The CDR3 length is 14 residues.

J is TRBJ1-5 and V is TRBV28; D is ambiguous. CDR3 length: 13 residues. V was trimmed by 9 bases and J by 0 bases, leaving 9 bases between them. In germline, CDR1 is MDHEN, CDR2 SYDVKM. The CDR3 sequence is CASVMRSNQPQHF. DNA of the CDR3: TGTGCCAGTGTCATGCGTAGCAATCAGCCCCAGCATTTT.

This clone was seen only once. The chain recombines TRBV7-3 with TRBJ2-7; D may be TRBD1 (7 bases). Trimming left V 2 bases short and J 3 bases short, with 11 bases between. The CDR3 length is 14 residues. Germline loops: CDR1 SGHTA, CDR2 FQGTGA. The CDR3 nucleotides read TGTGCCAGCAGCTTAGGGCAGGGGGGCTACGAGCAGTACTTC. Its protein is CASSLGQGGYEQYF.

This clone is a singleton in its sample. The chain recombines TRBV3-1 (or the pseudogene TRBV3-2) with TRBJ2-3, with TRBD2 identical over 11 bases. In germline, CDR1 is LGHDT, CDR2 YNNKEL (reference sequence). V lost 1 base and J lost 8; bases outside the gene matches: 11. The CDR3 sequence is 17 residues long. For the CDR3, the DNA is TGTGCCAGCAGCCAAGGAATGGGGACTAGCGGCCTGGTTACGCAGTATTTT. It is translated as CASSQGMGTSGLVTQYF.